This TCR beta chain was sequenced for a study of CD8 T cells in Susac syndrome. Study-wide context: Patients with Susac syndrome had blood drawn and were at that point therapy-naive, on corticosteroids, or on intravenous immunoglobulin alone.

RNA was extracted with the RNeasy kit, and a quantity of about 0.45 to 1 ug was reverse transcribed using random hexamers. Amplification of TCR beta CDR3 spanned 54 Vbeta and 13 Jbeta via immunoSEQ multiplex PCR. One entry per CDR3 protein, called by TCRdb with MiXCR from the immunoSEQ multiplex PCR reads. The sample consists of 120,000 or so distinct CDR3 sequences, around 94% of them appearing once. The V and J ends lost 5 bases and 7 bases, in that order; junction bases with no gene match: 7. The germline V gene encodes CDR1 SGHVS and CDR2 FNYEAQ. The CDR3 totals 14 residues. The Susac syndrome patients fit the recently defined diagnostic criteria for definite or probable disease. The authors negatively isolated CD8+ and CD4+ T cells and FACS-enriched TEMRA cells.

The receptor comes from a human donor with Susac syndrome. Sequenced sample: CD8+ T cells from PBMCs. The V and J genes are TRBV7-6 and TRBJ2-1; 8 bases match TRBD1. CDR3 sequence reads: CASSGDRISNEQFF. CDR3 nucleotides: TGTGCCAGCAGCGGGGACAGGATTTCGAATGAGCAGTTCTTC.